The present TCR beta chain was sequenced within a study of blood T cell repertoires in COVID-19. About the research overall: Acute and convalescent COVID-19 specimens originated in the United States, Italy and Spain.

While infection was still active, Seattle patients were enrolled and then followed longitudinally. This clone was observed a few times. CDR1 is PRHDT and CDR2 is FYEKMQ in the germline V gene (reference sequence). V shed 3 bases and J shed 7 bases, with 13 bases lying between them. The CDR3 consists of 14 residues. Assay used: immunoSEQ multiplex PCR; TCRdb lists only in-frame clones, some missing. The sample has 150,000 to 200,000 clones, roughly four fifths seen once. Input material: peripheral blood. V usage is TRBV13 and J usage is TRBJ2-1; D perhaps matches TRBD2 (6 bases). The receptor was isolated from a woman aged 80 or over with COVID-19, enrolled during active disease. DNA for the CDR3: TGTGCCAGCAGCTTCCGGGAGATCAAAAATGAGCAGTTCTTC. It specifies CASSFREIKNEQFF.